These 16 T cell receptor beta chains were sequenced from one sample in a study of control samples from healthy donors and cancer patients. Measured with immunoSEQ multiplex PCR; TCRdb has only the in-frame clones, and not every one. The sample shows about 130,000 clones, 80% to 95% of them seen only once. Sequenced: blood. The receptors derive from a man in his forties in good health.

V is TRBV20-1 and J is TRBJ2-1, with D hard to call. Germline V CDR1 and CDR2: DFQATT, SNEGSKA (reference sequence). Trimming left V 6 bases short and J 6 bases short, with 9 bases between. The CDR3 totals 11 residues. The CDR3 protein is CSATTSNEQFF. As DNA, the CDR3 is TGCAGTGCAACTACCAGCAATGAGCAGTTCTTC.

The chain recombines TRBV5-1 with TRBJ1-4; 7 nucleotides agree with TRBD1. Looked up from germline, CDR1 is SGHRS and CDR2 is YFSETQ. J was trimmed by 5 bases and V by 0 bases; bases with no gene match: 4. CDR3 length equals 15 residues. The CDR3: CASSLAGTENEKLFF. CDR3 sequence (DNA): TGCGCCAGCAGCTTGGCCGGGACAGAGAATGAAAAACTGTTTTTT.

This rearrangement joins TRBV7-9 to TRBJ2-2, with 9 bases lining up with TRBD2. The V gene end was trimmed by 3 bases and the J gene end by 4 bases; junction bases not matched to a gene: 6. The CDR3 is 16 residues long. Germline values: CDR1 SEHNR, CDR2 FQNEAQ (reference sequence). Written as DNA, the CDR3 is TGTGCCAGCAGCTTTGGGACTAGCTCCTTCACCGGGGAGCTGTTTTTT. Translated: CASSFGTSSFTGELFF.

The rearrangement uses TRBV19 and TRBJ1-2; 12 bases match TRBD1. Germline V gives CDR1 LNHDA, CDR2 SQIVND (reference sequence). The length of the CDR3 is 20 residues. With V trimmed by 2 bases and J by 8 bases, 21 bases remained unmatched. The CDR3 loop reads CASSIFGRGTGGARNAGYTF. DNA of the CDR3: TGTGCCAGTAGTATATTCGGGAGGGGGACAGGGGGCGCGAGGAACGCCGGCTACACCTTC.

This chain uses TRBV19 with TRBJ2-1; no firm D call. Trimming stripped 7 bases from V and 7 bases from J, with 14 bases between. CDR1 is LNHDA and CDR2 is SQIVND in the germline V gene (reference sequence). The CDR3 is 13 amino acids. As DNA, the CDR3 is TGTGCCAGTAACCTGGGATCTTGGAATGAGCAGTTCTTC. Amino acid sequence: CASNLGSWNEQFF.

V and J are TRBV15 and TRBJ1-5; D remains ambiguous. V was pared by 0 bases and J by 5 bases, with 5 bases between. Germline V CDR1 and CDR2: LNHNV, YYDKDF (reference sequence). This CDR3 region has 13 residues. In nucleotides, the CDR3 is TGTGCCACCAGCAGAGATTGGGATCAGCCCCAGCATTTT. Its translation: CATSRDWDQPQHF.

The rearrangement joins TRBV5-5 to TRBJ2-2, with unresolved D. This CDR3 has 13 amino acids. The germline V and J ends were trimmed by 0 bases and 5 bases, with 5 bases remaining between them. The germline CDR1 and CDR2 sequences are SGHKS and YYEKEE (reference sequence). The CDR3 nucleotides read TGTGCCAGCAGCTTGGGAGAGACCGGGGAGCTGTTTTTT. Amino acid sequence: CASSLGETGELFF.

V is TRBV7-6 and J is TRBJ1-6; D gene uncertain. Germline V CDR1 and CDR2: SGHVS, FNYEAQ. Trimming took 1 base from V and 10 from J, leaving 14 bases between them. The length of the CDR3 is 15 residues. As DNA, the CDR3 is TGTGCCAGCAGCTTAGGCCCCCTGGGCGGATCACCCCTCCACTTT. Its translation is CASSLGPLGGSPLHF.

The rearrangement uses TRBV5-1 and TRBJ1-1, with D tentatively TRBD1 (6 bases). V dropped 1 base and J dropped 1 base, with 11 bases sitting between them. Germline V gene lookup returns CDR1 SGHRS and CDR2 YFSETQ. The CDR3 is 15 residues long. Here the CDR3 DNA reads TGCGCCAGCAGCTTGCTCCAGGACAGGAACACTGAAGCTTTCTTT. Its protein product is CASSLLQDRNTEAFF.

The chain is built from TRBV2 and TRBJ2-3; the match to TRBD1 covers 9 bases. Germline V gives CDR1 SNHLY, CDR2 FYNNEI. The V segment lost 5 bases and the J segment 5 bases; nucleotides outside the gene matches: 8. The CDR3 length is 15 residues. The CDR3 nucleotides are TGTGCCAGCAGTTCCCCGGGACAGGGTGTAGATACGCAGTATTTT. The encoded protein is CASSSPGQGVDTQYF.

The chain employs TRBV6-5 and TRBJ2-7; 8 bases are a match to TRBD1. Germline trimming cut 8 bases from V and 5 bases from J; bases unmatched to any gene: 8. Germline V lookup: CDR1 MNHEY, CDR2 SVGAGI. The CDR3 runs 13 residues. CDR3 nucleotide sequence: TGTGCCAGCCTTAGTTTACAGGGGGACGAGCAGTACTTC. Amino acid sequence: CASLSLQGDEQYF.

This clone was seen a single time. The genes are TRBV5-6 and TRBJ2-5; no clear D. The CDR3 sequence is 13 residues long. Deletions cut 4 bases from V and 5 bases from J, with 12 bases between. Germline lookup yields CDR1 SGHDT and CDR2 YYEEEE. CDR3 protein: CASSRRVEETQYF. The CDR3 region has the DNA TGTGCCAGCAGCCGCCGGGTAGAGGAGACCCAGTACTTC.

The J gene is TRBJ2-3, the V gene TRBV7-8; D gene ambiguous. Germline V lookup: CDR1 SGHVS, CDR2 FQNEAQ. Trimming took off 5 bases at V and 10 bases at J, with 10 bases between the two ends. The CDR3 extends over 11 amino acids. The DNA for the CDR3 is TGTGCCAGCAGCCCCGTGCAAGCGCAGTATTTT. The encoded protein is CASSPVQAQYF.

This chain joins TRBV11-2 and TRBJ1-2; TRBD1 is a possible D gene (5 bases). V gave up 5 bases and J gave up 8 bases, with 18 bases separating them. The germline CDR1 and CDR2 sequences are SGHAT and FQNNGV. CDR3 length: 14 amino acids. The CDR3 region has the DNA TGTGCCAGCAGCCAGTCGGTCAGGGACTGGGGCTACACCTTC. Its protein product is CASSQSVRDWGYTF.

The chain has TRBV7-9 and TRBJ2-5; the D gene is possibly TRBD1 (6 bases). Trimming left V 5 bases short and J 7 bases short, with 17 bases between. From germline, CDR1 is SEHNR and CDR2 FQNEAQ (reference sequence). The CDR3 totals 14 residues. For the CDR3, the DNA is TGTGCCAGCAGCCCGTCAGGGGTAGAGGGGACCCAGTACTTC. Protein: CASSPSGVEGTQYF.

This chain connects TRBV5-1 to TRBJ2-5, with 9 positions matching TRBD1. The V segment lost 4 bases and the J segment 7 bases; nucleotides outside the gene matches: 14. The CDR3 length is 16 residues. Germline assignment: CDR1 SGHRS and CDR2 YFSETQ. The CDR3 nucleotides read TGCGCCAGCAGCCCCTTGGTGGGGACAGGGCCGGCGACCCAGTACTTC. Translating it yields CASSPLVGTGPATQYF.